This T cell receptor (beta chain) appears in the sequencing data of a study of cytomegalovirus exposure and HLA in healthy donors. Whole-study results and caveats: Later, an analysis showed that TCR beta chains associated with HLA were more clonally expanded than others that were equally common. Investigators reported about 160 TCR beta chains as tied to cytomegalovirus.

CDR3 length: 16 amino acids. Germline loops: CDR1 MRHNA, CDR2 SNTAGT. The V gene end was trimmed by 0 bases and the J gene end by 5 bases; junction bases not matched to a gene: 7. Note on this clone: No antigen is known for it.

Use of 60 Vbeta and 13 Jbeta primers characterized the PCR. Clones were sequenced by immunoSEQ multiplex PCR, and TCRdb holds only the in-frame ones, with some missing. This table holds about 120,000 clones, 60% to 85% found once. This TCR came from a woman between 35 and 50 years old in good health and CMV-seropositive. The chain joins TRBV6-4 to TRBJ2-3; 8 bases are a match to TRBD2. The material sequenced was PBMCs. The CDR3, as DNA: TGTGCCAGCAGTGACTCTGGCGGGAGGCAACGAGATACGCAGTATTTT. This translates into CASSDSGGRQRDTQYF.